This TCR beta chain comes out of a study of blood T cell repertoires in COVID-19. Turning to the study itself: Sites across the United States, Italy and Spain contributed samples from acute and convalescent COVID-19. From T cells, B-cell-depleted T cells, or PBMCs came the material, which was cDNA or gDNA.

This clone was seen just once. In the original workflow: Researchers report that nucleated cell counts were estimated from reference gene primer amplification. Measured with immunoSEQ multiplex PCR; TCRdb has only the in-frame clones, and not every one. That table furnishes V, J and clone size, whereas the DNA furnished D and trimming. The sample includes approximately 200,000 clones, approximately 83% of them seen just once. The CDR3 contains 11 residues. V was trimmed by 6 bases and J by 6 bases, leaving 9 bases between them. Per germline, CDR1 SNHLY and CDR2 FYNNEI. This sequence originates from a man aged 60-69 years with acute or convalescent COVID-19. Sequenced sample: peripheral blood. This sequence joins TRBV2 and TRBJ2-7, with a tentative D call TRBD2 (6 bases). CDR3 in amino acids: CASRGGPEQYF. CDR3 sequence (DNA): TGTGCCAGCAGGGGGGGACCCGAGCAGTACTTC.